Given below is one TCR beta chain in context. Antigen: not known. This CDR3 comprises 17 residues. V gave up 5 bases and J gave up 3 bases, with 17 bases separating them. Germline-derived CDR1 and CDR2 are SGHVS and FQNEAQ. This sample was taken from a study of Ad26.COV2.S vaccination and SARS-CoV-2 variants. Across the study: Ad26.COV2.S arm of COV1001 included the donor. The vaccine Ad26.COV2.S was put into the muscle once, or twice with 56 days between. Study-wide findings and caveats: Spike-specific TCR breadth was greater after Ad26.COV2.S than placebo.

Method: immunoSEQ multiplex PCR; TCRdb's copy keeps in-frame clones and lacks some. The sample records 350,000 to 500,000 clones, roughly 90% being singletons. The sample's treatment: some 19 received Ad26.COV2.S at low or high dose, single or two shots; a few received placebo; per-sample allocation not given. The investigators took samples on day 63 after the first vaccine or placebo injection. The source of this sequence is a person aged 18 to 59 who received the Ad26.COV2.S COVID-19 vaccine or a placebo. The chain employs TRBV7-8 and TRBJ1-6; D is possibly TRBD1 (5 bases). Sequencing was performed on peripheral blood, taken in a trial of Ad26.COV2.S vaccine versus placebo. The DNA of the CDR3 is TGTGCCAGCAGCCTGAGGGACGGAGGGCTCTATAATTCACCCCTCCACTTT. Amino acids: CASSLRDGGLYNSPLHF.